Described below is a single T cell receptor beta chain sequence and its context. The antigen is unknown. Unique molecular identifiers were affixed to discrete cDNA molecules within the library. A single record per CDR3 protein comes from TCRdb applying MiXCR to the RACE reads. Of about 260,000 distinct CDR3 sequences in the sample, 7.5% to 10% are singletons; the top ten hold less than 3%. This specimen comes from a study of human T cells and chemical hapten exposure. At the level of the study: The study enrolled mostly female patients with alopecia areata, totalis or universalis.

Indicated time point: pre-sensitization, week 0. As to treatment: therapeutic diphenylcyclopropenone sensitization with weekly scalp DPC. V lost 1 base to trimming and J lost 7 bases, with 11 bases between them. This CDR3 has 13 amino acids. Looked up from germline, CDR1 is SEHNR and CDR2 is FQNEAQ (reference sequence). Study-level results: No alteration of TCRs above 1 in 1000 frequency was seen with DPC sensitization.

The material sequenced was whole blood, taken in connection with sensitization to the hapten diphenylcyclopropenone (DPC). The sequence was obtained from a woman between 35 and 50 years old with alopecia areata. Some clones in this sample may be carry-over from other donors' samples. This chain uses TRBV7-9 with TRBJ2-7; D unclear. This CDR3 reads CASSLVRDAEQYF. The CDR3 bases are TGTGCCAGCAGCTTAGTTCGAGATGCGGAGCAGTACTTC.